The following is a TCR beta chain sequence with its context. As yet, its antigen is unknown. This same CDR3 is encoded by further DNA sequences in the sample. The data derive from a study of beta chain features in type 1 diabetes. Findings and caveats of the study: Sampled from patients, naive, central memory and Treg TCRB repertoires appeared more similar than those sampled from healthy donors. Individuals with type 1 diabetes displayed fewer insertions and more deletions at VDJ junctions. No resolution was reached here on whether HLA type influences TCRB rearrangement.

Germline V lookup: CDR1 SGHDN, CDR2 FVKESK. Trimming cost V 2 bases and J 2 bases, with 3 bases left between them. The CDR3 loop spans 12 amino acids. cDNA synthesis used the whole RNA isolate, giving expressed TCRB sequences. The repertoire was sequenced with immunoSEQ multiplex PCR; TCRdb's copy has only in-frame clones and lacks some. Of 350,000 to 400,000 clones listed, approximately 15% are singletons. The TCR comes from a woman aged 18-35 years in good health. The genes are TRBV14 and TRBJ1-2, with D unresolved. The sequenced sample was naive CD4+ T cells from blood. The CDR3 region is CASSQQNYGYTF. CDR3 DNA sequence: TGTGCCAGCAGCCAACAGAACTATGGCTACACCTTC.